The following is a T cell receptor (beta chain) sequence with its context. As yet, its antigen is unknown. These data come from a study of radiation and T cells in renal cell carcinoma. Broader study findings: Without pretreatment biopsies, baseline tumor clonotype presence was undetermined. Top tumor clonotypes rose in blood 2 weeks post-radiation, then contracted.

Method: immunoSEQ multiplex PCR; TCRdb's copy keeps in-frame clones and lacks some. In the table there are some 46,000 clones, nearly 85% of which are singletons. The CDR3 contains 15 residues. V was shortened by 2 bases and J by 6 bases, with 15 bases between the two germline ends. The V gene's germline CDR1 is SGHTS and CDR2 YDEGEE. Documented time point: blood 4 weeks post-SBRT, at nephrectomy. Indicated treatment: 15 Gy SBRT to primary tumor, nephrectomy 4 weeks later. Nephrectomy followed 15 Gy stereotactic body radiation by 4 weeks. The sequences come from blood, collected from a patient whose treatment included radiotherapy and nephrectomy. The genes are TRBV5-8 and TRBJ1-5; tentative D call: TRBD1 (5 bases). The receptor was derived from a woman between 70 and 85 years old with renal cell carcinoma. The CDR3 sequence: CASSLRGAGSQPQHF. In DNA, the CDR3 is TGTGCCAGCAGCTTACGAGGGGCGGGGAGTCAGCCCCAGCATTTT.